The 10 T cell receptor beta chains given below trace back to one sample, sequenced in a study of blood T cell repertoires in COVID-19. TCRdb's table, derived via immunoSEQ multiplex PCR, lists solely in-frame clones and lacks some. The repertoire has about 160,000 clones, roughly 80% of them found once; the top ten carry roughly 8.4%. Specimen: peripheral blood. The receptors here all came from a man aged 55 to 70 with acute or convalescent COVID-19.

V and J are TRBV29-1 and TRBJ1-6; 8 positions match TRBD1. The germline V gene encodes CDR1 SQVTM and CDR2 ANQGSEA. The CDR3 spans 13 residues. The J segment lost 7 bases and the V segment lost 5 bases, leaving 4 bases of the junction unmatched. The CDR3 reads CSVMTGANSPLHF. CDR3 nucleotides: TGCAGCGTTATGACAGGGGCGAATTCACCCCTCCACTTT.

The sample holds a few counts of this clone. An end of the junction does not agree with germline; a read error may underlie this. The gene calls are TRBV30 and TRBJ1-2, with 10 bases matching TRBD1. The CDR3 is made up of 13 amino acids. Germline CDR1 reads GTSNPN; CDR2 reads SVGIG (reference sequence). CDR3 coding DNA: TGTGGCTGGAACCGACAGGGGGCGGGTGGCTACACCTTC. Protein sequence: CGWNRQGAGGYTF.

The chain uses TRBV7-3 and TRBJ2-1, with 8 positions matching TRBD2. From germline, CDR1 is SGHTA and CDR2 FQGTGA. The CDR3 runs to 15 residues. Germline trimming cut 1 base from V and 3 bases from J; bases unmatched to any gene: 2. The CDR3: CASSLSGGIYNEQFF. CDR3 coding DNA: TGTGCCAGCAGCTTAAGCGGGGGGATCTACAATGAGCAGTTCTTC.

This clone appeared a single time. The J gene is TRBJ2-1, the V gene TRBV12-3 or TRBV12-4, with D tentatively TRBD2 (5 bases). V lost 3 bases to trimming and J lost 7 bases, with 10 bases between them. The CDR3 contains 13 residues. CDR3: CASSFGVGNEQFF. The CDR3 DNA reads TGTGCCAGCAGTTTCGGGGTAGGGAATGAGCAGTTCTTC.

CDR3 nucleotides: TGTGCCACCAGGGGGAAGGGGAATACTGAAGCTTTCTTT. Its translation is CATRGKGNTEAFF. V usage is TRBV15 and J usage is TRBJ1-1, with a tentative D call TRBD1 (5 bases). Per the germline V gene, CDR1 is LNHNV and CDR2 is YYDKDF (reference sequence). Trimming pared 6 bases from V and 5 bases from J, leaving 13 bases between. The CDR3 length is 13 residues.

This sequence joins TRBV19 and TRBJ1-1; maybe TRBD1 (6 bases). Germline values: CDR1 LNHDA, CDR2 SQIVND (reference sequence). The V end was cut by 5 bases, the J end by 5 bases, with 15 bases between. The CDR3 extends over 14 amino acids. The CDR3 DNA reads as TGTGCCAGTAGTCGCGCTGGACAGATTACTGAAGCTTTCTTT. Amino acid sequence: CASSRAGQITEAFF.

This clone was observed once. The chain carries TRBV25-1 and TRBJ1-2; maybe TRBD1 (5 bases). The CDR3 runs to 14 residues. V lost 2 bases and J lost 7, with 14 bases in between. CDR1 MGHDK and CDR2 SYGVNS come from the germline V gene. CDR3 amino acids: CASSEGGLLGGYTF. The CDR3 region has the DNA TGTGCCAGCAGTGAAGGGGGACTTCTCGGTGGCTACACCTTC.

The chain's CDR3 is CASSLALSSGGYEQYF. For the CDR3, the DNA is TGTGCCAGCAGCTTAGCGCTATCTAGCGGGGGCTACGAGCAGTACTTC. The genes are TRBV7-2 and TRBJ2-7; TRBD2 matches at 10 bases. V dropped 0 bases and J dropped 3; count of bases not matched to a gene: 5. The CDR3 contains 16 residues. Germline V CDR1 and CDR2: SGHTA, FQGNSA.

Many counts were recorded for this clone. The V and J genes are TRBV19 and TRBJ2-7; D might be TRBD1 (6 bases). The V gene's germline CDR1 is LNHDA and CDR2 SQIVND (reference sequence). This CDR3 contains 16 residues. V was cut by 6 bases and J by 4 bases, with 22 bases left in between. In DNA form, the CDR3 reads TGTGCCAGTAGATCCGGTACCTGGACAGAGGATTACGAGCAGTACTTC. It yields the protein CASRSGTWTEDYEQYF. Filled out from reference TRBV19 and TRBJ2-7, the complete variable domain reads DGGITQSPKYLFRKEGQNVTLSCEQNLNHDAMYWYRQDPGQGLRLIYYSQIVNDFQKGDIAEGYSVSREKKESFPLTVTSAQKNPTAFYLCASRSGTWTEDYEQYFGPGTRLTVT.

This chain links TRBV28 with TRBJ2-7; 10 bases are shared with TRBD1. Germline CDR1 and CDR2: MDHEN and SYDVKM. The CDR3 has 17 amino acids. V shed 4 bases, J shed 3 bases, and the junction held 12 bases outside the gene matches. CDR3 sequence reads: CASSSRQWDRGGYEQYF. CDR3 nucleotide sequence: TGTGCCAGCAGTTCGCGACAGTGGGACAGGGGAGGCTACGAGCAGTACTTC.